Detailed here is one T cell receptor beta chain. Germline V gene sequence: CDR1 MNHEY, CDR2 SVGAGI. Trimming took 7 bases from V and 1 from J; bases not matched to a gene: 5. The CDR3 contains 15 residues. Profiled with immunoSEQ multiplex PCR; TCRdb holds only in-frame clones, not every one. This table holds a few hundred thousand clones, 65% to 90% found once. These data originate in a study of blood T cell repertoires in COVID-19. The chain has TRBV6-5 and TRBJ2-2; 8 nucleotides line up with TRBD2. Specimen: PBMCs or T cells enriched from blood (not recorded which). The sequence was collected from a woman in her 40s with acute COVID-19. The CDR3 loop is CASKSGSGNTGELFF. The CDR3 DNA reads TGTGCCAGCAAGAGCGGGAGCGGGAACACCGGGGAGCTGTTTTTT.